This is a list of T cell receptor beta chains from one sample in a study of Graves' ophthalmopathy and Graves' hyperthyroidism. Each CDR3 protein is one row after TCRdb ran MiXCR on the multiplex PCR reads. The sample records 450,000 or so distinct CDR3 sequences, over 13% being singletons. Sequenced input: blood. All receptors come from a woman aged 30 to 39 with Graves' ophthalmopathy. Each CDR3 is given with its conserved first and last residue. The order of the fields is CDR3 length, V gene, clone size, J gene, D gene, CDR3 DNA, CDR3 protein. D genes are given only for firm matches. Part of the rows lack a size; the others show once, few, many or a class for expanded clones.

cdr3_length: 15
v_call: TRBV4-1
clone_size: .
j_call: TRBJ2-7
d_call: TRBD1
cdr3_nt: TGCGCCAGCAGCCCGATGGGACAGCCCTCCTACGAGCAGTACTTC
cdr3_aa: CASSPMGQPSYEQYF

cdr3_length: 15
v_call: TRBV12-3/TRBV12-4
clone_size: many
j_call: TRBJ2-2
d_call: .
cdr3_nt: TGTGCCAGCAGTTTATTAGTCAGATCCACCGGGGAGCTGTTTTTT
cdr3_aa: CASSLLVRSTGELFF

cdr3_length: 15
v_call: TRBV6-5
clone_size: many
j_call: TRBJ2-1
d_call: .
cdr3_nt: TGTGCCAGCAGTCCATTTGGGACCTCCTACAATGAGCAGTTCTTC
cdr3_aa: CASSPFGTSYNEQFF

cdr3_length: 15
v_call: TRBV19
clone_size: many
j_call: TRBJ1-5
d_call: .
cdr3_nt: TGTGCCAGTAGCCTCGGGTGGACGGGCAATCAGCCCCAGCATTTT
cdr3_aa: CASSLGWTGNQPQHF

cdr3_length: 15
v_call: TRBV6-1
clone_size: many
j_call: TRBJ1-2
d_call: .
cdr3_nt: TGTGCCAGCAGTGAACGGGGGGACCTTAACTATGGCTACACCTTC
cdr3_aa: CASSERGDLNYGYTF

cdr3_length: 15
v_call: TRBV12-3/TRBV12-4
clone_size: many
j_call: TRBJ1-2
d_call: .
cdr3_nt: TGTGCCAGCAGTTTAGCAGGGCCCTTTAACTATGGCTACACCTTC
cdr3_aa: CASSLAGPFNYGYTF

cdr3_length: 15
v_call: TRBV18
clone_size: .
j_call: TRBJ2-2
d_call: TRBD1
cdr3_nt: TGTGCCAGCTCACCACGGACAGGGGAGACCGGGGAGCTGTTTTTT
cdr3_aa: CASSPRTGETGELFF

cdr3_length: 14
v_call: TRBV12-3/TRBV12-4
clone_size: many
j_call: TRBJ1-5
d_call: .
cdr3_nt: TGTGCCAGCAGCTTCTTGGGTAGCAATCAGCCCCAGCATTTT
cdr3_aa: CASSFLGSNQPQHF

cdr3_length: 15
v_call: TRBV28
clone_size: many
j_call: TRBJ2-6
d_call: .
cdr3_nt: TGTGCCAGCAGTTTATACAGGGATGGGGCCAACGTCCTGACTTTC
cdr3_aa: CASSLYRDGANVLTF

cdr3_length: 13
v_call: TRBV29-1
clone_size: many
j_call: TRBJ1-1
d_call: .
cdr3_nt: TGCAGCCTAGCACGGCCTTTGAACACTGAAGCTTTCTTT
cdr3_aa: CSLARPLNTEAFF

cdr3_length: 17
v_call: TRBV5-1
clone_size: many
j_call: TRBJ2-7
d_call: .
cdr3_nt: TGCGCCAGCAGCTTTGAAATATTGGGGTCCCCAATCTACGAGCAGTACTTC
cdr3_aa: CASSFEILGSPIYEQYF

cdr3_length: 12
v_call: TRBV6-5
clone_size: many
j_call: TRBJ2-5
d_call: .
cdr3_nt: TGTGCCAGCAGTCGTAGCCGGGAGACCCAGTACTTC
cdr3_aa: CASSRSRETQYF

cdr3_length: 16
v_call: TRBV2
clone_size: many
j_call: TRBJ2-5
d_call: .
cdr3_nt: TGTGCCAGCAGCCCGGGAACTAGCATCGGAGGAGAGACCCAGTACTTC
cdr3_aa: CASSPGTSIGGETQYF

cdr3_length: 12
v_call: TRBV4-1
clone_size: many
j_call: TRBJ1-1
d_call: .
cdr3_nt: TGCGCCAGCAGCTCCCGGTCCCCTGAAGCTTTCTTT
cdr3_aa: CASSSRSPEAFF

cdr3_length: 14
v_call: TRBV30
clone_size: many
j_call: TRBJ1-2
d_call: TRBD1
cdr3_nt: TGTGCCTGGGCCTCGAGGGGGCAACGGGGTGGCTACACCTTC
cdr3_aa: CAWASRGQRGGYTF

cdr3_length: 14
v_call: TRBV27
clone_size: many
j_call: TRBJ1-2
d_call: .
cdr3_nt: TGTGCCAGCAGTACCTATGTGGGGGACTATGGCTACACCTTC
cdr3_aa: CASSTYVGDYGYTF

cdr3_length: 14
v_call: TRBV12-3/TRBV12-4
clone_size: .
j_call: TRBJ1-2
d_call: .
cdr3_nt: TGTGCCAGCAGTCCCGTTGGAGCTAACTATGGCTACACCTTC
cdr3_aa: CASSPVGANYGYTF

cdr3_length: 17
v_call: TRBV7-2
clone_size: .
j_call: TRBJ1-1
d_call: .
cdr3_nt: TGTGCCAGCAGCTTAGCAGGGAATGGGGGATTGTACACTGAAGCTTTCTTT
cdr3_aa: CASSLAGNGGLYTEAFF

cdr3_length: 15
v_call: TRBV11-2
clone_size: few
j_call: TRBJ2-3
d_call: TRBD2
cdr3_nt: TGTGCCAGCAGCCCACTAGCGGGGTACATAGATACGCAGTATTTT
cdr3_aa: CASSPLAGYIDTQYF

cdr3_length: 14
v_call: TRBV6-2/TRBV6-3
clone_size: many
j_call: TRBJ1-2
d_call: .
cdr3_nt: TGTGCCAGCAGTTTGACAGTTAATCTTGAAGGCTACACCTTC
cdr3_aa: CASSLTVNLEGYTF

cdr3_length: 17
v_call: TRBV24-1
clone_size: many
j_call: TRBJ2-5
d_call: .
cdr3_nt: TGTGCCACCAGGCGGGTAGGAGCGCCCCGACCTCAAGAGACCCAGTACTTC
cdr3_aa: CATRRVGAPRPQETQYF

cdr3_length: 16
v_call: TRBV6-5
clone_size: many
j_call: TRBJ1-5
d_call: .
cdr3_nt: TGTGCCAGCACCACTAGACGTAGGGATAGCAATCAGCCCCAGCATTTT
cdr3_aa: CASTTRRRDSNQPQHF

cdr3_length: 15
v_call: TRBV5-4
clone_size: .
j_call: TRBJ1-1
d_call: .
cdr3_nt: TGTGCCAGCAGCTTGGGTGGGGGCGTAAGGACTGAAGCTTGCTTT
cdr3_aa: CASSLGGGVRTEACF

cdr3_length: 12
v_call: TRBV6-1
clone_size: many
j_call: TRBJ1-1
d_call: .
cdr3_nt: TGTGCCAGCAGTGTGCTGCGCACTGAAGCTTTCTTT
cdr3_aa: CASSVLRTEAFF

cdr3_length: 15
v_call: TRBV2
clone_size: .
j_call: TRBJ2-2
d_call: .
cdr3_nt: TGTGCCAGCAAGGGGGGGGCCTTCGGGACCGGGGAGCTGTTTTTT
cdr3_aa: CASKGGAFGTGELFF

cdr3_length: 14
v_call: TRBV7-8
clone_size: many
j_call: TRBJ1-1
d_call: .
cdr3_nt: TGTGCCAGCAGCTTTGGTATTGGGGAGCCAGAAGCTTTCTTT
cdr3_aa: CASSFGIGEPEAFF

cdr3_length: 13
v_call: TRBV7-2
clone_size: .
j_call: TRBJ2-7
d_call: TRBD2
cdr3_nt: TGTGCCAGCAAGGGGACTAACACCTACGAGCAGTACTTC
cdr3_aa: CASKGTNTYEQYF

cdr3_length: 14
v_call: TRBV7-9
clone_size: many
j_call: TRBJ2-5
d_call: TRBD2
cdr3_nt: TGTGCCAGCAGTAGAGGACTAGCGGGGGAGACCCAGTACTTC
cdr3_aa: CASSRGLAGETQYF

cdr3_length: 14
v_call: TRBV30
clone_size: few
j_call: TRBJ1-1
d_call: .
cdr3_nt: TGTGCCTGGAGTAGGGGGGGGCTGAACACTGAAGCTTTCTTT
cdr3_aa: CAWSRGGLNTEAFF

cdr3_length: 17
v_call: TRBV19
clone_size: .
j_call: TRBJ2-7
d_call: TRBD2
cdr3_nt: TGTGCCAGTAGTTCTTTATCTAGCGGGAGTAACAGGTACGAGCAGTACTTC
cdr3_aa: CASSSLSSGSNRYEQYF

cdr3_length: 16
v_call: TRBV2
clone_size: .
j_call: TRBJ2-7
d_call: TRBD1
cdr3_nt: TGTGCCAGCAGTGAAGCGGGGAGGGACAGGGACTACGAGCAGTACTTC
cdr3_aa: CASSEAGRDRDYEQYF

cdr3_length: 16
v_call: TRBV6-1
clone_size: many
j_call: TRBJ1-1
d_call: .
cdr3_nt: TGTGCCAGCAGTGAAGATGAAGGGCAGGGGAACACTGAAGCTTTCTTT
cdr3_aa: CASSEDEGQGNTEAFF

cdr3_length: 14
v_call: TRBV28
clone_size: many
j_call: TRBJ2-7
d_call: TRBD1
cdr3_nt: TGTGCCAGCAGTAAGCTGACAGGGAAATACGAGCAGTACTTC
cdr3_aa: CASSKLTGKYEQYF

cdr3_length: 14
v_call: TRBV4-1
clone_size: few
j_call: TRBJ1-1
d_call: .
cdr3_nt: TGCGCCAGCAGCCTACAAACTGTGGGCACTGAAGCTTTCTTT
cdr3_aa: CASSLQTVGTEAFF

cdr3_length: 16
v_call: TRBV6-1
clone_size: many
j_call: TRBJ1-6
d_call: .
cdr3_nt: TGTGCCAGCAGTGCCAGGGTTCCCTCGAGCAATTCACCCCTCCACTTT
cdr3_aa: CASSARVPSSNSPLHF

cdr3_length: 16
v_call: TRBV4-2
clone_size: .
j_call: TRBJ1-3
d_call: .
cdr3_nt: TGTGCCAGCAGCCAAGGAGGACAACGAGATGGAAACACCATATATTTT
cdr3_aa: CASSQGGQRDGNTIYF

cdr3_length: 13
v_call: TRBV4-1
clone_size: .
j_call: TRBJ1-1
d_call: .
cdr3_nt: TGCGCCAGCAGTCGTCCCGGGACCACTGAAGCTTTCTTT
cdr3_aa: CASSRPGTTEAFF

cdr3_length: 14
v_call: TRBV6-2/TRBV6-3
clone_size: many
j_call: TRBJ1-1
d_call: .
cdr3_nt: TGTGCCAGCAGTTACTCAGACGGCTACACTGAAGCTTTCTTT
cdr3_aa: CASSYSDGYTEAFF

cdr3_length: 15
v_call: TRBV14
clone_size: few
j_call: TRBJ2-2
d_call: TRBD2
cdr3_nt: TGTGCCAGCAGCCCGGGACTACTATACGCCGGGGAGCTGTTTTTT
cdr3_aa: CASSPGLLYAGELFF

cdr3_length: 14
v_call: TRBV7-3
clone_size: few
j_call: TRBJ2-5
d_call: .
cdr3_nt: TGTGCCAGCAGCGTCCAGGGGACTCAAGAGACCCAGTACTTC
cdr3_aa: CASSVQGTQETQYF

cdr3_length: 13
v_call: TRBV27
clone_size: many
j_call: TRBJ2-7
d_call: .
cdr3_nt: TGTGCCAGCAGTACATCAACTAGAAACGAGCAGTACTTC
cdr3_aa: CASSTSTRNEQYF

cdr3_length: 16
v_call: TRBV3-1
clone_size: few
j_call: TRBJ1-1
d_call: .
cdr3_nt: TGTGCCAGCAGCCAAGTAACAGGAGCTAGATACACTGAAGCTTTCTTT
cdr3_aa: CASSQVTGARYTEAFF

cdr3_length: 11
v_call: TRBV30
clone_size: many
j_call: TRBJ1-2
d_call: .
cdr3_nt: TGTGCCGGAGACAGCAACTATGGCTACACCTTC
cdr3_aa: CAGDSNYGYTF

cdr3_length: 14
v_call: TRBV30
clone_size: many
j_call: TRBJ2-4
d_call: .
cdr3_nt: TGTGCCTGGGATAGGGGGGCAGGGTCTACCATTAAGTACTTC
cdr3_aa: CAWDRGAGSTIKYF

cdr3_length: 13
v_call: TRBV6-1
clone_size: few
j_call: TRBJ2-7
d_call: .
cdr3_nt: TGTGCCAGCAGTGAAAGGCGGGAAGGGGAGCAGTACTTC
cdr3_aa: CASSERREGEQYF

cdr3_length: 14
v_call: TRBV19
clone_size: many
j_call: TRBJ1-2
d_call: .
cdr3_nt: TGTGCCAGTAGTCCATCCTACGACCGGTATGGCTACACCTTC
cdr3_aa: CASSPSYDRYGYTF

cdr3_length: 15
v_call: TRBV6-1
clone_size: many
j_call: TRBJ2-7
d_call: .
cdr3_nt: TGTGCCAGCGGGCCGCTGACAGCCTATTCCTACGAGCAGTACTTC
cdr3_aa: CASGPLTAYSYEQYF

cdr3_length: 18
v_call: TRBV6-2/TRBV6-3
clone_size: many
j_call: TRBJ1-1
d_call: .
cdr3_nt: TGTGCCAGCAGTTACCCCACACCGGGAAGGTCCGTGAACACTGAAGCTTTCTTT
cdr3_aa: CASSYPTPGRSVNTEAFF

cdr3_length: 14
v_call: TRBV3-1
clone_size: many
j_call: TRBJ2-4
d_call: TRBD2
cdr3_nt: TGTGCCAGCAGCCAACTAGCGGGGCAAAACATTCAGTACTTC
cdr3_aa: CASSQLAGQNIQYF

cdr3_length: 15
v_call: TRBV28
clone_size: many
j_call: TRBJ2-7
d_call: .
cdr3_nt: TGTGCCAGCAGTTTTGCACAGGACTACTCCTACGAGCAGTACTTC
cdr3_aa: CASSFAQDYSYEQYF

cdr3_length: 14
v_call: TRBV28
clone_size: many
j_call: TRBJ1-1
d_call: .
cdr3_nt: TGTGCCAGCAGTTCCCAATACAGGTCGGGTGAAGCTTTCTTT
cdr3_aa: CASSSQYRSGEAFF

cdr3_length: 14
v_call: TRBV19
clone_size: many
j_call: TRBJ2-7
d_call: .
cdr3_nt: TGTGCCAGTAGTATACAGTACCGTCGGTACGAGCAGTACTTC
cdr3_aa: CASSIQYRRYEQYF

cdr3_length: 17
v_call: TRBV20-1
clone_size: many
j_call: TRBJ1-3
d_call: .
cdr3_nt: TGCAGTGCTAGCCGCGGAGGGGCGGTGAGCTCTGGAAACACCATATATTTT
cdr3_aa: CSASRGGAVSSGNTIYF

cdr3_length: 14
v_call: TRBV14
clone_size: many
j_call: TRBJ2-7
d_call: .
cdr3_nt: TGTGCCAGCAGCCAGTGGGGCTTCTTCTACGAGCAGTACTTC
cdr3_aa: CASSQWGFFYEQYF

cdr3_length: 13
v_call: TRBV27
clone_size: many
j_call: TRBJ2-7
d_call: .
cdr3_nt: TGTGCCAGCGGAACGGGACGGCCCGTAGAGCAGTACTTC
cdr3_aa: CASGTGRPVEQYF

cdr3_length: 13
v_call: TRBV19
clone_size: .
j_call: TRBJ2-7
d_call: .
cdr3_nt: TGTGCCAGTAGTTTGGGGACCAACCGCGAGCAGTACTTC
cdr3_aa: CASSLGTNREQYF